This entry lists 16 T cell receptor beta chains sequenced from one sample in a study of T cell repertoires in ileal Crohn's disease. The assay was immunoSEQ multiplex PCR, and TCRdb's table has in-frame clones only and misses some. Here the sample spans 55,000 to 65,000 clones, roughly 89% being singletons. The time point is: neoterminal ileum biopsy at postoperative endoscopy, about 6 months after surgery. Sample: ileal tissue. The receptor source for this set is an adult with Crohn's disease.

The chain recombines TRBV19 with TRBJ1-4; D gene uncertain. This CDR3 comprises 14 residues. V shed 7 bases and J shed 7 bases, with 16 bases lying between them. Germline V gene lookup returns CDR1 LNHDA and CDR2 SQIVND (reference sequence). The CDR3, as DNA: TGTGCCAGTACTCTAGGGAGGAATGGTGAAAAACTGTTTTTT. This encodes CASTLGRNGEKLFF.

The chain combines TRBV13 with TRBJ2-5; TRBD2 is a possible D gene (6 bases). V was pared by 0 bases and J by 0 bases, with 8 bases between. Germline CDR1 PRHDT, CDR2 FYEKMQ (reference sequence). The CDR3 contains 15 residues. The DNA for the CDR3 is TGTGCCAGCAGCTTAGGGCTAGCGAACCAAGAGACCCAGTACTTC. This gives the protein CASSLGLANQETQYF.

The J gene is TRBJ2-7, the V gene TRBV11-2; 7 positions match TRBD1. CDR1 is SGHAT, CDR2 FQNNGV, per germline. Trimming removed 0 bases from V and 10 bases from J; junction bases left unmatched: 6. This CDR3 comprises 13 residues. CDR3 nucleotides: TGTGCCAGCAGCTTAGATTCGCAGGGGGACCAGTACTTC. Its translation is CASSLDSQGDQYF.

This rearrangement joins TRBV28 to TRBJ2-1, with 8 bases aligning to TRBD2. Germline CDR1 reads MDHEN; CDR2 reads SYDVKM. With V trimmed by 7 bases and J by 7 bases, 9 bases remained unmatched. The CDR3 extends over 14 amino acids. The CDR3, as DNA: TGTGCCAGCAAAAAACGGGGGGGGTTAAATGAGCAGTTCTTC. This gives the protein CASKKRGGLNEQFF. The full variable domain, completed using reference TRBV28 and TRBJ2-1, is DVKVTQSSRYLVKRTGEKVFLECVQDMDHENMFWYRQDPGLGLRLIYFSYDVKMKEKGDIPEGYSVSREKKERFSLILESASTNQTSMYLCASKKRGGLNEQFFGPGTRLTVL.

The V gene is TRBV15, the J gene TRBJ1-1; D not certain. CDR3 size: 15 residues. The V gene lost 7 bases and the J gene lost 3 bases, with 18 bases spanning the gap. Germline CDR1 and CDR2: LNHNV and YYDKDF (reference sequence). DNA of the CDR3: TGTGCCACCACCCAAATAAGCCTAGCACACACTGAAGCTTTCTTT. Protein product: CATTQISLAHTEAFF. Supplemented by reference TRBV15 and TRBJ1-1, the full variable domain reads DAMVIQNPRYQVTQFGKPVTLSCSQTLNHNVMYWYQQKSSQAPKLLFHYYDKDFNNEADTPDNFQSRRPNTSFCFLDIRSPGLGDTAMYLCATTQISLAHTEAFFGQGTRLTVV.

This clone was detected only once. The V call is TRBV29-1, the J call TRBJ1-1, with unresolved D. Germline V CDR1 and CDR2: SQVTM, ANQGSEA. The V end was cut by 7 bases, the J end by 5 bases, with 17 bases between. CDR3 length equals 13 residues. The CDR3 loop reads CSATRGVETEAFF. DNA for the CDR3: TGCAGCGCTACACGCGGGGTGGAGACTGAAGCTTTCTTT.

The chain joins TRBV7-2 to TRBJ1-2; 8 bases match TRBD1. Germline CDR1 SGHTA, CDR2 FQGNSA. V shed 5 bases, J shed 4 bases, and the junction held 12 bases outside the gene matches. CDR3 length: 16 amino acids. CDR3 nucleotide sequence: TGTGCCAGCAGCCGGGACCGGGACAGGCGTTCCTATGGCTACACCTTC. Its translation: CASSRDRDRRSYGYTF.

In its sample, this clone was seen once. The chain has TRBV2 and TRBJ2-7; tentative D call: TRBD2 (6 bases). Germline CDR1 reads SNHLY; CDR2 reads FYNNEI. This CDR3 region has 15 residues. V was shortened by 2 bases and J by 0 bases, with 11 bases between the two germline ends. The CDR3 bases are TGTGCCAGCAGTGAAACGGGACTCGCCTCCTACGAGCAGTACTTC. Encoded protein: CASSETGLASYEQYF.

CDR3 amino acids: CASSPHLYEKLFF. CDR3 sequence (DNA): TGTGCCAGCAGTCCGCACCTATACGAGAAACTGTTTTTT. The chain carries TRBV27 and TRBJ1-4; D gene unclear. The CDR3 loop spans 13 amino acids. V shed 5 bases and J shed 11 bases, with 15 bases lying between them. Germline CDR1 MNHEY, CDR2 SMNVEV (reference sequence).

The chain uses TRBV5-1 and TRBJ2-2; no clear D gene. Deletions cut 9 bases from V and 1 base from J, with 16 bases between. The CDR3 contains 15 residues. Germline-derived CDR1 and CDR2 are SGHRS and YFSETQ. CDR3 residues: CATHPRVGNTGELFF. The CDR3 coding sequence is TGCGCCACCCACCCCCGGGTAGGGAACACCGGGGAGCTGTTTTTT.

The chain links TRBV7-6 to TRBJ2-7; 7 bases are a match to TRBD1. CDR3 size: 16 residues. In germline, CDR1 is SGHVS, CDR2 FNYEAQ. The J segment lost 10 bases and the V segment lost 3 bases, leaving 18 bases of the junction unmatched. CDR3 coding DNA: TGTGCCAGCAGCTTGGAAGGTCCGAGACAGGGAAGCCCCCAGTACTTC. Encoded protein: CASSLEGPRQGSPQYF.

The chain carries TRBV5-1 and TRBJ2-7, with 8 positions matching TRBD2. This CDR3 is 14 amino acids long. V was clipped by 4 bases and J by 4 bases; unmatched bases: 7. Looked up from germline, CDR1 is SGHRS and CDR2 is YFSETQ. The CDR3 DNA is TGCGCCAGCAGCCCCGGGGGGGGGATATACGAGCAGTACTTC. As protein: CASSPGGGIYEQYF.

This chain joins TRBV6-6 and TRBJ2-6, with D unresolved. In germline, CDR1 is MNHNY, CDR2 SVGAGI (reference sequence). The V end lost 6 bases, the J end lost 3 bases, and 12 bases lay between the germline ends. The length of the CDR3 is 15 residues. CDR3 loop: CASSPGGVGANVLTF. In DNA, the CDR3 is TGTGCCAGCAGCCCGGGTGGAGTTGGGGCCAACGTCCTGACTTTC.

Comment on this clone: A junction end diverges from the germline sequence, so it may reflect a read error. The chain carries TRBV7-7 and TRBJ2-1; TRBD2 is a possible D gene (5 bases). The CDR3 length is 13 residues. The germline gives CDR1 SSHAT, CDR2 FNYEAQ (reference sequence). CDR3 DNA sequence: TGTGCTAGCAGCTCATACGACTACACAGAGCAGTTCTTC. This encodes CASSSYDYTEQFF.

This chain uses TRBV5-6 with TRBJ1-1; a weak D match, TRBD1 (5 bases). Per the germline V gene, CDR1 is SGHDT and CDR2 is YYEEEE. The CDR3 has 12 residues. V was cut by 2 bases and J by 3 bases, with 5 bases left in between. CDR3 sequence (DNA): TGTGCCAGCAGCTTACAGGACACTGAAGCTTTCTTT. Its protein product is CASSLQDTEAFF.

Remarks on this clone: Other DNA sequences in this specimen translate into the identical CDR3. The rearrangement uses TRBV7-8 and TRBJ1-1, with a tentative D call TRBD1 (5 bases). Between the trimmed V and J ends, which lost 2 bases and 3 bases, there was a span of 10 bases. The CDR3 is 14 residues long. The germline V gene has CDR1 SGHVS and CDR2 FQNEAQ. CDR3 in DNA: TGTGCCAGCAGCTTATCAGGGAGGTACACTGAAGCTTTCTTT. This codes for CASSLSGRYTEAFF.